These 21 T cell receptor beta chains came from one sample sequenced in a study of human T cells and chemical hapten exposure. What the library attached to individual cDNA molecules were unique molecular identifiers. From the reads, TCRdb called clonotypes with MiXCR, one entry per CDR3 protein. Altogether 4,000 to 5,000 distinct CDR3 sequences are present, 45% to 50% being singletons, with the ten largest covering more than 3%. Treatment noted: therapeutic diphenylcyclopropenone sensitization with weekly scalp DPC. This material consisted of whole blood, taken before DPC sensitization or 2, 6, or about 24 weeks after (not recorded which). These receptor sequences come from an adult with alopecia areata. Some clones in this sample may be carry-over from other donors' samples. This table probably holds off-target reads from a library built for another chain.

The V and J genes are TRBV4-2 and TRBJ2-7, with D perhaps assigned TRBD1 or TRBD2 (5 bases each). Germline CDR1 LGHNA, CDR2 YNFKEQ. V dropped 4 bases and J dropped 2 bases, with 15 bases sitting between them. The CDR3 covers 15 residues. The CDR3 coding sequence is TGTGCCAGCAGCCGGGACGTCAGCGGAGCCTACGAGCAGTACTTC. Translating gives CASSRDVSGAYEQYF.

The V call is TRBV7-9, the J call TRBJ2-1, with D unclear. V lost 6 bases and J 0 bases, leaving 6 bases between the germline ends. Germline V gene sequence: CDR1 SEHNR, CDR2 FQNEAQ (reference sequence). The CDR3 runs to 13 residues. This chain's CDR3 is CASSANSYNEQFF. In DNA, the CDR3 is TGTGCCAGCAGTGCGAACTCCTACAATGAGCAGTTCTTC.

The CDR3 nucleotides are TGTGCCAGCAGCTTAGATGTAGCGGGGACAGATACGCAGTATTTT. Its translation: CASSLDVAGTDTQYF. The V and J genes are TRBV7-9 and TRBJ2-3, with 8 bases lining up with TRBD2. CDR1 and CDR2 (germline): SEHNR, FQNEAQ (reference sequence). V trimming: 1 base; J trimming: 3 bases; junction bases outside the gene matches: 3. This CDR3 is built from 15 residues.

The rearrangement uses TRBV5-1 and TRBJ2-5, with D maybe TRBD1 (6 bases). The CDR3 loop spans 16 amino acids. Looked up from germline, CDR1 is SGHRS and CDR2 is YFSETQ. Trimming removed 6 bases at V and 0 bases at J, with 18 bases between. CDR3 in DNA: TGCGCCAGCACCCGTGGGGCAGGACAGTACCAAGAGACCCAGTACTTC. It yields the protein CASTRGAGQYQETQYF.

The sample holds a few counts of this clonotype. The chain links TRBV7-9 to TRBJ2-3, with D perhaps assigned TRBD1 or TRBD2 (5 bases each). Germline values: CDR1 SEHNR, CDR2 FQNEAQ (reference sequence). CDR3 length: 17 residues. Trimming pared 8 bases from V and 4 bases from J, leaving 25 bases between. CDR3 sequence reads: CASVLGAVFFAPDTQYF. As DNA, the CDR3 is TGTGCCAGCGTACTAGGGGCCGTGTTTTTCGCCCCAGATACGCAGTATTTT.

This clonotype appeared a few times. The gene calls are TRBV7-6 and TRBJ2-5; 8 nucleotides align to TRBD1. Germline lookup yields CDR1 SGHVS and CDR2 FNYEAQ. The CDR3 has 15 amino acids. Trimming removed 5 bases from V and 10 bases from J; junction bases left unmatched: 15. The CDR3 sequence: CASSPPGQETRDQYF. CDR3 sequence (DNA): TGTGCCAGCAGCCCCCCGGGACAGGAGACTAGGGACCAGTACTTC.

The chain joins TRBV7-2 to TRBJ2-5, with no clear D. The length of the CDR3 is 14 residues. V lost 6 bases and J 1 base, leaving 12 bases between the germline ends. CDR1 is SGHTA and CDR2 is FQGNSA in the germline V gene. This chain's CDR3 is CASSSTLGQETQYF. The CDR3 region has the DNA TGTGCCAGCAGTTCCACCCTGGGCCAAGAGACCCAGTACTTC.

The chain employs TRBV7-9 and TRBJ2-7; 7 bases agree with TRBD1. Trimming removed 5 bases from V and 2 bases from J; junction bases left unmatched: 15. The CDR3 spans 17 residues. Germline CDR1 and CDR2: SEHNR and FQNEAQ (reference sequence). The CDR3 DNA follows: TGTGCCAGCAGCCCCGAGGGGGCAGGAACCATCACCTACGAGCAGTACTTC. Translating gives CASSPEGAGTITYEQYF.

The rearrangement joins TRBV19 to TRBJ2-4; perhaps TRBD2 as D (6 bases). The V and J ends lost 7 bases and 3 bases respectively, with 19 bases between them. The CDR3 contains 16 residues. Germline V lookup: CDR1 LNHDA, CDR2 SQIVND (reference sequence). The CDR3 sequence: CASMKTSILGKNIQYF. CDR3 nucleotide sequence: TGTGCCAGTATGAAGACTAGTATTTTGGGCAAAAACATTCAGTACTTC.

The chain uses TRBV7-8 and TRBJ2-5; 7 bases are a match to TRBD1. V trimming: 0 bases; J trimming: 1 base; junction bases outside the gene matches: 5. The CDR3 totals 16 residues. Germline V lookup: CDR1 SGHVS, CDR2 FQNEAQ. CDR3 bases: TGTGCCAGCAGCTTAGCGGGACAGTCAACCCAAGAGACCCAGTACTTC. Protein: CASSLAGQSTQETQYF.

The chain is built from TRBV6-5 and TRBJ2-1; possibly TRBD1 for D (7 bases). Deletions cut 9 bases from V and 4 bases from J, with 19 bases between. This CDR3 spans 15 amino acids. Germline CDR1 MNHEY, CDR2 SVGAGI. CDR3 protein: CASSLRGVRYNEQFF. DNA for the CDR3: TGTGCCAGTAGTCTCAGGGGGGTTAGGTACAATGAGCAGTTCTTC.

The V call is TRBV28, the J call TRBJ2-3; D unresolved. Between the trimmed V and J ends, which lost 2 bases and 2 bases, there was a span of 11 bases. The germline CDR1 and CDR2 sequences are MDHEN and SYDVKM. This CDR3 spans 15 amino acids. The CDR3 nucleotides read TGTGCCAGCAGTTTAAGGTCCTCTTACACAGATACGCAGTATTTT. It is translated as CASSLRSSYTDTQYF.

The CDR3 loop reads CASSPRSAGLAGNEQFF. The CDR3 nucleotides read TGTGCCAGCTCACCACGCTCTGCGGGACTAGCGGGGAATGAGCAGTTCTTC. V gene TRBV18 combines with J gene TRBJ2-1; 13 bases align to TRBD2. This CDR3 is 17 amino acids long. J gave up 7 bases and V 1 base, and 7 bases lay outside the gene matches. Germline CDR1 and CDR2: KGHSH and LQKENI.

The chain has TRBV11-2 and TRBJ2-1; no clear D. V lost 0 bases to trimming and J lost 7 bases, with 7 bases between them. Germline-derived CDR1 and CDR2 are SGHAT and FQNNGV. The CDR3 sequence is 13 residues long. The CDR3 region has the DNA TGTGCCAGCAGCTTAGACTTGAGGAATGAGCAGTTCTTC. Translation: CASSLDLRNEQFF.

V usage is TRBV20-1 and J usage is TRBJ2-1, with 10 bases that match TRBD2. After removal of 1 base from V and 0 bases from J, the junction contained 0 bases not matched to a gene. CDR1 is DFQATT, CDR2 SNEGSKA, per germline (reference sequence). This CDR3 region has 15 residues. The CDR3 region has the DNA TGCAGTGCTAGAGCTAGCGGGAGCTCCTACAATGAGCAGTTCTTC. This encodes CSARASGSSYNEQFF.

The chain carries TRBV18 and TRBJ2-7; 9 nucleotides match TRBD1. The germline CDR1 and CDR2 sequences are KGHSH and LQKENI. The CDR3 consists of 13 residues. Unmatched junction bases numbered 2, after V lost 3 bases and J lost 5 bases. CDR3 loop: CASSPGTGNEQYF. Written as DNA, the CDR3 is TGTGCCAGCTCACCCGGGACAGGGAACGAGCAGTACTTC.

This clonotype has more than one count but fewer than ten. The chain uses TRBV28 and TRBJ2-1, with no clear D. The CDR3 covers 15 residues. In germline, CDR1 is MDHEN, CDR2 SYDVKM. Deletions cut 5 bases from V and 9 bases from J, with 20 bases between. CDR3 nucleotide sequence: TGTGCCAGCAGTCTTGCCCCCCAGCCCGGCGGTGAGCAGTTCTTC. It yields the protein CASSLAPQPGGEQFF.

A few counts support this clonotype. The chain has TRBV7-2 and TRBJ2-1; weak D call: TRBD1 (5 bases). The V and J ends lost 4 bases and 7 bases respectively, with 8 bases between them. The germline gives CDR1 SGHTA, CDR2 FQGNSA. The CDR3 spans 12 residues. The CDR3 sequence: CASSSQGNEQFF. The CDR3, as DNA: TGTGCCAGCAGCTCGCAGGGTAATGAGCAGTTCTTC.

Only a few counts were recorded for this clonotype. The chain is built from TRBV2 and TRBJ2-1; 9 bases match TRBD1. V lost 6 bases and J lost 0; bases outside the gene matches: 3. This CDR3 region has 15 residues. Germline CDR1 reads SNHLY; CDR2 reads FYNNEI. CDR3 coding DNA: TGTGCCAGCAGCGAGGACAGGGGCTCCTACAATGAGCAGTTCTTC. Encoded protein: CASSEDRGSYNEQFF.

This clonotype was seen only a few times. This chain links TRBV7-9 with TRBJ2-3; tentatively, D is TRBD1 (7 bases). V dropped 5 bases and J dropped 2 bases, with 20 bases sitting between them. The CDR3 loop spans 17 amino acids. From germline, CDR1 is SEHNR and CDR2 FQNEAQ (reference sequence). CDR3 sequence (DNA): TGTGCCAGCAGCGCGGGGAGGACAGGTAACCCCACAGATACGCAGTATTTT. Protein: CASSAGRTGNPTDTQYF.

This clonotype was observed once. The rearrangement links TRBV12-3 or TRBV12-4 to TRBJ2-7, with TRBD1 matching over 8 bases. J lost 2 bases, V lost 4 bases, and 4 bases had no gene match. This CDR3 contains 14 residues. The CDR3: CASSSTGETYEQYF. CDR3 sequence (DNA): TGTGCCAGCAGTTCGACAGGGGAAACCTACGAGCAGTACTTC.